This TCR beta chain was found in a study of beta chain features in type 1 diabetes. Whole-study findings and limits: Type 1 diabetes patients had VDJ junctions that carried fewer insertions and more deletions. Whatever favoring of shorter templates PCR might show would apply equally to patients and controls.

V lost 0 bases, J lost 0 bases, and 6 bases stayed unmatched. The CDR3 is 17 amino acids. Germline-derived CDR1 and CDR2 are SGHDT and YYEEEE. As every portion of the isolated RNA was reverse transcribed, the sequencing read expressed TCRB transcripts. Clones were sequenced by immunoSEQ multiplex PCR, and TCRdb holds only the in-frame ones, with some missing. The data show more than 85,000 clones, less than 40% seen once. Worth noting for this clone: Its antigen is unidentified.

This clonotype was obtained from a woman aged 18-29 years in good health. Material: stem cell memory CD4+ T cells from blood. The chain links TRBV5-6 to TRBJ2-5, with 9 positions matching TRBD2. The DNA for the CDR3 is TGTGCCAGCAGCTTGGGGCTAGCGGGATCGTACCAAGAGACCCAGTACTTC. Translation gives CASSLGLAGSYQETQYF. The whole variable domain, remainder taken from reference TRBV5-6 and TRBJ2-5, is DAGVTQSPTHLIKTRGQQVTLRCSPKSGHDTVSWYQQALGQGPQFIFQYYEEEERQRGNFPDRFSGHQFPNYSSELNVNALLLGDSALYLCASSLGLAGSYQETQYFGPGTRLLVL.